The entry that follows covers one T cell receptor beta chain sequence. The target antigen is unknown. Primers included in the PCR were 60 Vbeta and 13 Jbeta primers. This table comes from immunoSEQ multiplex PCR, and its TCRdb copy is limited to in-frame clones, with some not included. The table has approximately 100,000 clones, roughly two thirds seen once. CDR1 is SGHVS, CDR2 FQNEAQ, per germline. CDR3 length equals 14 residues. V gave up 5 bases and J gave up 5 bases, with 12 bases separating them. Though nominally healthy at sampling, donors likely had unrecorded immune exposures. This entry comes from a study of cytomegalovirus exposure and HLA in healthy donors. The study's findings and limits: In a later analysis, fewer than 20,000 TCR beta sequences were associated with HLA alleles at 0.05 false discovery rate. In a later analysis, compared with equally common non-associated chains, HLA-associated beta chains were more expanded. Despite most TCR sequences being rare, some public TCRs occurred in many donors.

The receptor comes from a man in his fifties or sixties in good health and CMV-seronegative. Sequenced input: PBMCs. The chain uses TRBV7-8 and TRBJ1-4; D not certain. In DNA form, the CDR3 reads TGTGCCAGCAGCCTGTATTCAGTAAATGAAAAACTGTTTTTT. It specifies CASSLYSVNEKLFF.